The rows below give T cell receptor beta chains drawn from one sample of a study of cytomegalovirus exposure and HLA in healthy donors. Repertoires were generated with immunoSEQ multiplex PCR, while TCRdb's copy carries only in-frame clones and drops some. The sample lists approximately 24,000 clones, under 70% occurring once. The sequenced sample was PBMCs. All receptors derive from a woman aged 45-65 years in good health and CMV-seronegative. CDR3s include the opening cysteine and the closing phenylalanine or tryptophan. The D gene is left open where the match is weak. Size is omitted from some rows. Given values are once, few, many or a class for expanded clones.

TRBJ2-1,TRBD2,TRBV10-3,17,.,TGTGCCATCAGTGAGTCGCTGGCTAGCGGAGACAACAATGAGCAGTTCTTC,CAISESLASGDNNEQFF
TRBJ2-1,TRBD1,TRBV9,13,.,TGTGCCAGCAGCGTTACAGGGGACGATGAGCAGTTCTTC,CASSVTGDDEQFF
TRBJ1-3,.,TRBV7-9,15,.,TGTGCCAGCAGATCTACAGGGAACGCTGGAAACACCATATATTTT,CASRSTGNAGNTIYF
TRBJ2-5,TRBD1,TRBV6-5,15,.,TGTGCCAGCAGTTCCAGGACAGGGAACCAAGAGACCCAGTACTTC,CASSSRTGNQETQYF
TRBJ1-1,.,TRBV18,16,.,TGTGCCAGCTCTCCGATCACAGTGGGGCCTGACACTGAAGCTTTCTTT,CASSPITVGPDTEAFF
TRBJ2-7,.,TRBV11-3,13,few,TGTGCCAGCAGCTTAGGACAGAAATACGAGCAGTACTTC,CASSLGQKYEQYF
TRBJ1-2,TRBD1,TRBV15,14,.,TGTGCCACCAGAGGGACAGGGTCTAACTATGGCTACACCTTC,CATRGTGSNYGYTF
TRBJ2-5,.,TRBV10-2,13,.,TGCGCCAGCAAGTCAGGGTACCAAGAGACCCAGTACTTC,CASKSGYQETQYF
TRBJ2-5,TRBD1,TRBV5-1,15,.,TGCGCCAGCAGCTCCCCTCGGACAGGGGTGGAGACCCAGTACTTC,CASSSPRTGVETQYF
TRBJ1-5,TRBD1,TRBV27,14,once,TGTGCCAGCAGTTTAACAGGGGGAAACCAGCCCCAGCATTTT,CASSLTGGNQPQHF
TRBJ1-2,.,TRBV6-5,13,.,TGTGCCAGCAGTTACTCGTTCGGAGGGGGCTACACCTTC,CASSYSFGGGYTF
TRBJ1-1,TRBD1,TRBV6-6,15,few,TGTGCCAGCAAAAATGGAGGGGGCGTCAAAGTTGAAGCTTTCTTT,CASKNGGGVKVEAFF
TRBJ2-2,TRBD2,TRBV4-1,17,.,TGCGCCAGCAGCCAACAACTAGCGGGGAGGAACAGCGGGGAGCTGTTTTTT,CASSQQLAGRNSGELFF
TRBJ1-3,.,TRBV14,14,.,TGTGCCAGCAGCCAGCAGGGTTCTCGAAACACCATATATTTT,CASSQQGSRNTIYF
TRBJ2-7,.,TRBV5-6,11,.,TGTGCCAGCAATTCGTTTTACGAGCAGTACTTC,CASNSFYEQYF
TRBJ1-2,TRBD1,TRBV2,15,.,TGTGCCAGCAGTGAACGAGGAGGGGGCGCGTATGGCTACACCTTC,CASSERGGGAYGYTF
TRBJ1-1,.,TRBV29-1,16,.,TGCAGCGCAAAAGGTGGGCAGGGCTCATCCTTGGCTGAAGCTTTCTTT,CSAKGGQGSSLAEAFF
TRBJ1-4,.,TRBV4-1,14,.,TGCGCCAGCAGCCAGGGGGGGCTTGGAGAAAAACTGTTTTTT,CASSQGGLGEKLFF
TRBJ2-7,TRBD2,TRBV29-1,12,.,TGCAGCGTCCGGGGGGTCAGCTACGAGCAGTACTTC,CSVRGVSYEQYF
TRBJ1-4,.,TRBV15,15,.,TGTGCCACCAGCGCCCAACAGGGATGGGATGAAAAACTGTTTTTT,CATSAQQGWDEKLFF
TRBJ2-5,TRBD1,TRBV6-1,13,.,TGTGCCAGCAGTGAAGGAATCGTGGACAGGCCTCACTTC,CASSEGIVDRPHF
TRBJ1-1,TRBD1,TRBV5-1,15,once,TGCGCCAGCCATTTTCCGGGACAGGGATCCACTGAAGCTTTCTTT,CASHFPGQGSTEAFF
TRBJ1-2,.,TRBV19,13,few,TGTGCCAGTACAAGGGAGGCCCACTATGGCTACACCTTC,CASTREAHYGYTF
TRBJ2-7,.,TRBV5-1,14,.,TGCGCCAGCAGCCCTATAGCGGCTACCTACGAGCAGTACTTC,CASSPIAATYEQYF
TRBJ1-1,.,TRBV10-3,15,.,TGTGCCACCCTTAGGGACTTTCCCCTGAACACTGAAGCTTTCTTT,CATLRDFPLNTEAFF
TRBJ1-2,.,TRBV5-1,16,.,TGCGCCAGCAGCTTGGACAGGGCGGTGGCTAACTATGGCTACACCTTC,CASSLDRAVANYGYTF
TRBJ1-6,.,TRBV5-6,15,few,TGTGCCAGCAGCTTGGAAAACAGGGAGAGTTCACCCCTCCACTTT,CASSLENRESSPLHF
TRBJ1-1,.,TRBV23-1,10,.,TGCGCCAGCATCGAGCCTATGGCTTTCTTT,CASIEPMAFF
TRBJ1-4,TRBD1,TRBV2,15,few,TGTGCCAGCAGTGAAGACAAGGGGGCACGTGAAAAACTGTTTTTT,CASSEDKGAREKLFF
TRBJ2-5,.,TRBV6-5,14,once,TGTGCCAGCAGTCTCGCGCAGGCCCGTGAGACCCAGTACTTC,CASSLAQARETQYF
TRBJ1-2,.,TRBV7-6,13,.,TGTGCCAGCAGCGTGACAGCGAACTATGGCTACACCTTC,CASSVTANYGYTF
TRBJ2-1,.,TRBV7-9,17,.,TGTGCCAGCAGCTTATGGTTCAACGGCCGAGGGGGCAATGAGCAGTTCTTC,CASSLWFNGRGGNEQFF
TRBJ2-7,.,TRBV28,15,.,TGTGCCAGCAGTACCAACCCCAGGGTAAGGGACGAGCAGTACTTC,CASSTNPRVRDEQYF
TRBJ2-1,TRBD2,TRBV16,15,few,TGTGCCAGCAGTAGACTAGCGGGGGAATACAATGAGCAGTTCTTC,CASSRLAGEYNEQFF
TRBJ2-7,.,TRBV12-5,16,.,TGTGCTAGTGGTCCCCTCCAGGAGGGAAGGTCCTACGAGCAGTACTTC,CASGPLQEGRSYEQYF
TRBJ2-4,TRBD1,TRBV29-1,14,.,TGCAGCGCCCAACAGACAGGGATCAAAAACATTCAGTACTTC,CSAQQTGIKNIQYF
TRBJ1-2,TRBD1,TRBV2,15,.,TGTGCCAGCAGTGAAGCTTCTAGGGGGCTAGATGGCTACACCTTC,CASSEASRGLDGYTF
TRBJ2-3,TRBD2,TRBV7-3,17,.,TGTGCCAGCAGCTTGAGCGGGACTGCAGCTGCCACAGATACGCAGTATTTT,CASSLSGTAAATDTQYF
TRBJ2-1,.,TRBV11-2,14,.,TGTGCCAGCAGCCGGACTACCTCGCGGCATGAGCAGTTCTTC,CASSRTTSRHEQFF
TRBJ2-7,TRBD1,TRBV5-6,16,.,TGTGCCAGCAGCCTTCCCGGGACAGGCCTTTTCCACGAGCAGTACTTC,CASSLPGTGLFHEQYF
TRBJ1-5,.,TRBV5-1,15,.,TGCGCCAGCAGCTTTACTGGAGAGGGAGGTCAGCCCCAGCATTTT,CASSFTGEGGQPQHF
TRBJ2-7,.,TRBV2,14,once,TGTGCCAGCAGTGAACGGGGGTCTCGGGGCGAGCAGTACTTC,CASSERGSRGEQYF
TRBJ2-7,.,TRBV28,13,.,TGTGCCAGCACCCCTCAGGGGCCCGGCGAGCAGTACTTC,CASTPQGPGEQYF
TRBJ2-7,.,TRBV14,12,.,TGTGCCAGCAGCCAAGTCTCCTTCGAGCAGTACTTC,CASSQVSFEQYF